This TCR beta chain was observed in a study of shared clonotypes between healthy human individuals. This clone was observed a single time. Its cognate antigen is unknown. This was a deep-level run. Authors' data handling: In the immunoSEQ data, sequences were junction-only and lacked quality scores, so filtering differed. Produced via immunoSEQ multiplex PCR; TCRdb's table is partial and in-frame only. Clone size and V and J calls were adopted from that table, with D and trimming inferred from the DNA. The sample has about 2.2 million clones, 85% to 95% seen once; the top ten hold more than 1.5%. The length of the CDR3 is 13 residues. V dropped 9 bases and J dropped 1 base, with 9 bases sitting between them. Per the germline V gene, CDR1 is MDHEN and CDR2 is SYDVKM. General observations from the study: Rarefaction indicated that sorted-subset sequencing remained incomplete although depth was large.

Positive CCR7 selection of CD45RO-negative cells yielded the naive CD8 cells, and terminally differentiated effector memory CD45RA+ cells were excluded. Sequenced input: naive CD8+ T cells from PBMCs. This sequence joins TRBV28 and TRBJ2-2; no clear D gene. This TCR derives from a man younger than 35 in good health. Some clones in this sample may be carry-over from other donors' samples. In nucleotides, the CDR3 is TGTGCCAGTAGGGTTCAGAACACCGGGGAGCTGTTTTTT. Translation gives CASRVQNTGELFF. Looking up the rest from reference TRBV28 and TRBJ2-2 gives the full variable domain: DVKVTQSSRYLVKRTGEKVFLECVQDMDHENMFWYRQDPGLGLRLIYFSYDVKMKEKGDIPEGYSVSREKKERFSLILESASTNQTSMYLCASRVQNTGELFFGEGSRLTVL.